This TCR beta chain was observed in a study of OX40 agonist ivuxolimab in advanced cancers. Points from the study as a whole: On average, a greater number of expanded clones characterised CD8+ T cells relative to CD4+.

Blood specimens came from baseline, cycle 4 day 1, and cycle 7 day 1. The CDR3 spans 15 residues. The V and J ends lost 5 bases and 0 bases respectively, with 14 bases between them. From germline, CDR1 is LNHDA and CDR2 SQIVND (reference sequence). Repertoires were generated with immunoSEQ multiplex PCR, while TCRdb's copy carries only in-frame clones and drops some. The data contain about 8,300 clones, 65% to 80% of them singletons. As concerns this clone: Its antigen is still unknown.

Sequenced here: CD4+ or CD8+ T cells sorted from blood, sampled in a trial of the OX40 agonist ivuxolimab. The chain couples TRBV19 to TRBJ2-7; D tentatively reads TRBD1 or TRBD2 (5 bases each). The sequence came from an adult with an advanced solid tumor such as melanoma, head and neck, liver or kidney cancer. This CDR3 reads CASSHAGGTSYEQYF. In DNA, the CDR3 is TGTGCCAGTAGTCACGCCGGTGGGACCTCCTACGAGCAGTACTTC.